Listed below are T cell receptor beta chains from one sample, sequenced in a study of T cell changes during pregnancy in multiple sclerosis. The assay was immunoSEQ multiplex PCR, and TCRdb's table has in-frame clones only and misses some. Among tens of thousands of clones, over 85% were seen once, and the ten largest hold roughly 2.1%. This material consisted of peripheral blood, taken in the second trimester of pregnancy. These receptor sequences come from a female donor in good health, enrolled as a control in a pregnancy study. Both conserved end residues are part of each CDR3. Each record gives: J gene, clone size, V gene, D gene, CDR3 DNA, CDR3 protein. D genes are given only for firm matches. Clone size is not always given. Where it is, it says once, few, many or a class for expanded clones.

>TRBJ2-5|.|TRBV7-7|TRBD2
TGTGCTAGCAGCTTAGGGACTAGCGGGGCCCAAGAGACCCAGTACTTC
CASSLGTSGAQETQYF
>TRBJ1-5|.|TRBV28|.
TGTGCCAGCACCCCGAGGACAGATAGCAATCAGCCCCAGCATTTT
CASTPRTDSNQPQHF
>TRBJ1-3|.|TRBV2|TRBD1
TGTGCCAGCAGGGACAGGGGAATCGGAAACACCATATATTTT
CASRDRGIGNTIYF
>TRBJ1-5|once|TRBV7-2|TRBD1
TGTGCCAGCAGCACGAAGACAGGGGACAATCAGCCCCAGCATTTT
CASSTKTGDNQPQHF
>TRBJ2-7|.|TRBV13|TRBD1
TGTGCCAGCAGACATACAGGGGGCAAACAGTACTTC
CASRHTGGKQYF
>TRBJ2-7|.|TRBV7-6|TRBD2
TGTGCCAGCAGCCTCCGACTAGCGGGGTCCTACGAGCAGTACTTC
CASSLRLAGSYEQYF
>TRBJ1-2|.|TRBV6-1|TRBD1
TGTGCCAGCAGTAGGGACAGGGGGTTCGGTGGCTACACCTTC
CASSRDRGFGGYTF
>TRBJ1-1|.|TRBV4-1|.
TGCGCCAGCAGCCAAATGGGAGGGATAATGGTCCGGACTGAAGCTTTCTTT
CASSQMGGIMVRTEAFF
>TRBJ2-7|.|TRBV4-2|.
TGTGCCAGCAGCCAAGGTGGGGGGGGGCGCGAGGCCGAGCAGTACTTC
CASSQGGGGREAEQYF
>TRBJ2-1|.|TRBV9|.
TGTGCCAGCAGTAGCCCTACCAGCTCCTACAATGAGCAGTTCTTC
CASSSPTSSYNEQFF
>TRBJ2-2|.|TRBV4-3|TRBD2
TGCGCCAGCAGCCAAGACGGGGGGGACGCCGGGGAGCTGTTTTTT
CASSQDGGDAGELFF
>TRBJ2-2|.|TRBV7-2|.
TGTGCCAGCAGCCCCACTAGAGACACCGGGGAGCTGTTTTTT
CASSPTRDTGELFF
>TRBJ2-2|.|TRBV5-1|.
TGCGCCAGCAGCGAGGCTCACACCGGGGAGCTGTTTTTT
CASSEAHTGELFF
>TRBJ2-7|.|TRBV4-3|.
TGCGCCAGCAGCTCCTATCGGACAGGCGGAGGAGGGTCCTACGAGCAGTACTTC
CASSSYRTGGGGSYEQYF
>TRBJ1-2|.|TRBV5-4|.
TGTGCCAGCAGCTTGGACGGTACGAACTATGGCTACACCTTC
CASSLDGTNYGYTF
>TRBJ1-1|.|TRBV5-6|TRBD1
TGTGCCAGCAGCTTGGAGGGGCAGGGGGCTTGGAGGACTGAAGCTTTCTTT
CASSLEGQGAWRTEAFF
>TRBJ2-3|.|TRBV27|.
TGTGCCAGCAGTTCCCGGCTACTAGGTACAGATACGCAGTATTTT
CASSSRLLGTDTQYF
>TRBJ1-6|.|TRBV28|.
TGTGCCAGCAGTTCCCGGGGAGGCACCAATTCACCCCTCCACTTT
CASSSRGGTNSPLHF
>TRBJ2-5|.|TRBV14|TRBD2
TGTGCCAGCAGCCCCCGGCCTAGCGGGACCCAAGAGACCCAGTACTTC
CASSPRPSGTQETQYF
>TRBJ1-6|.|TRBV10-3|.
TGTGCCATCAGCTATCAGGGTTCCTATAATTCACCCCTCCACTTT
CAISYQGSYNSPLHF
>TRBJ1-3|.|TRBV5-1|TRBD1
TGCGCCAGCAGCTTAAACCGGGACAGGGTTGACACCATATATTTT
CASSLNRDRVDTIYF
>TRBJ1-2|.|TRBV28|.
TGTGCCAGCAGGGAGGGTTCTTGGTATGGCTACACCTTC
CASREGSWYGYTF
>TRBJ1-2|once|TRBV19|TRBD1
TGTGCCAGTAGCCCTACCGACAGGGGATTATATGGCTACACCTTC
CASSPTDRGLYGYTF
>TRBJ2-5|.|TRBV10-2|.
TGCGCCAGCAGCCCGGACAGATTCCAAGAGACCCAGTACTTC
CASSPDRFQETQYF
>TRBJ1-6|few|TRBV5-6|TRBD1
TGTGCCAGCAGACGGACAGGCCTCTATAATTCACCCCTCCACTTT
CASRRTGLYNSPLHF
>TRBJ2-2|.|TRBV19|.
TGTGCCAGTAGTATATTTAAGGGGCCGAGATCCGGGGAGCTGTTTTTT
CASSIFKGPRSGELFF